A selection of T cell receptor beta chains follows, all from one sample in a study of T cell clonotyping in hematopoietic cell transplantation. Profiled with immunoSEQ multiplex PCR; TCRdb holds only in-frame clones, not every one. The sample lists approximately 46,000 clones; under 90% were seen once. The sequencing here drew on peripheral blood mononuclear cells, taken before stem cell transplant. The receptors stem from a man in his 60s with biphenotypic leukemia. Some clones in this sample may be carry-over from other donors' samples. Each CDR3 is given with its conserved first and last residue. The D gene is left open where the match is weak. Only some rows state a clone size, as once, few, many or a class for expanded clones.

>TRBJ2-5|NA|TRBV6-6|NA
CASSYGQGGTQYF
TGTGCCAGCAGTTACGGGCAGGGCGGGACCCAGTACTTC
>TRBJ1-2|TRBD1|TRBV28|once
CASSRGRLPFF
TGTGCCAGCAGTAGGGGGCGCCTTCCTTTCTTC
>TRBJ2-1|NA|TRBV27|NA
CASSLSMSGEEQFF
TGTGCCAGCAGTTTATCGATGAGTGGAGAGGAGCAGTTCTTC
>TRBJ2-7|TRBD2|TRBV5-1|NA
CASSLDAAGGHYEQYF
TGCGCCAGCAGCTTGGATGCCGCGGGAGGGCACTACGAGCAGTACTTC
>TRBJ2-6|NA|TRBV27|few
CASSLTAGTGANVLTF
TGTGCCAGCAGTTTGACTGCAGGGACCGGGGCCAACGTCCTGACTTTC
>TRBJ2-3|NA|TRBV5-1|NA
CASSLATHTDTQYF
TGCGCCAGCAGCTTGGCCACTCACACAGATACGCAGTATTTT
>TRBJ2-5|NA|TRBV5-8|NA
CASRYKLVQETQYF
TGTGCCAGCAGATATAAGCTGGTACAAGAGACCCAGTACTTC
>TRBJ2-3|TRBD1|TRBV5-1|NA
CASSLRGQGRMTDTQYF
TGCGCCAGCAGCTTGAGAGGACAGGGGCGGATGACAGATACGCAGTATTTT
>TRBJ2-7|NA|TRBV6-5|once
CASSYHPRSSYEQYF
TGTGCCAGCAGTTATCATCCCAGGAGCTCCTACGAGCAGTACTTC
>TRBJ2-7|TRBD1|TRBV7-3|once
CASSLMRDRGPEQYF
TGTGCCAGCAGCTTAATGCGGGACAGGGGACCCGAGCAGTACTTC
>TRBJ2-3|TRBD2|TRBV25-1|once
CASSEWKREGTDTQYF
TGTGCCAGCAGTGAATGGAAGCGGGAGGGCACAGATACGCAGTATTTT
>TRBJ2-7|TRBD2|TRBV7-2|NA
CASIQGAGGPQEQYF
TGTGCCAGCATCCAAGGGGCGGGAGGGCCTCAAGAGCAGTACTTC
>TRBJ1-2|TRBD1|TRBV6-6|few
CASSLQLQGGGYTF
TGTGCCAGCAGCCTTCAACTGCAAGGGGGCGGCTACACCTTC
>TRBJ1-2|NA|TRBV7-2|NA
CASSLGTNAGVNYGYTF
TGTGCCAGCAGCCTAGGGACGAATGCAGGGGTAAACTATGGCTACACCTTC
>TRBJ1-5|TRBD1|TRBV28|NA
CASSSLSTGVQPQHF
TGTGCCAGCAGTTCCCTCTCGACAGGGGTCCAGCCCCAGCATTTT
>TRBJ1-2|NA|TRBV11-2|NA
CASSPDRDGYTF
TGTGCCAGCAGCCCGGACAGAGATGGCTACACCTTC
>TRBJ2-7|NA|TRBV30|few
CAWSVRSSYEQYF
TGTGCCTGGAGTGTACGGAGCTCCTACGAGCAGTACTTC
>TRBJ2-1|NA|TRBV5-1|NA
CASSLTVSYNEQFF
TGCGCCAGCAGCTTGACGGTCTCCTACAATGAGCAGTTCTTC
>TRBJ1-4|NA|TRBV18|NA
CASSPGEKLFF
TGTGCCAGCTCACCGGGTGAAAAACTGTTTTTT
>TRBJ2-1|NA|TRBV27|NA
CASSWTPNTYNEQFF
TGTGCCAGCAGTTGGACACCAAACACCTACAATGAGCAGTTCTTC
>TRBJ2-7|TRBD2|TRBV6-1|NA
CASSDGGRAWEQYF
TGTGCCAGCAGTGATGGGGGGAGGGCCTGGGAGCAGTACTTC
>TRBJ2-7|TRBD2|TRBV28|NA
CASSPTTTSGTYEQYF
TGTGCCAGCAGTCCCACGACTACAAGCGGGACCTACGAGCAGTACTTC
>TRBJ2-3|NA|TRBV7-3|NA
CASSARLSEGDTQYF
TGTGCCAGCAGCGCCCGCCTTTCAGAAGGAGATACGCAGTATTTT
>TRBJ1-4|NA|TRBV27|NA
CASSLWRGEKLFF
TGTGCCAGCAGTTTGTGGAGAGGTGAAAAACTGTTTTTT
>TRBJ1-2|TRBD1|TRBV30|NA
CAWKGTGKFGYTF
TGTGCCTGGAAAGGGACAGGCAAGTTTGGCTACACCTTC
>TRBJ2-3|NA|TRBV9|NA
CASAGPTDTQYF
TGTGCCAGCGCGGGACCGACAGATACGCAGTATTTT
>TRBJ1-2|NA|TRBV27|NA
CASSLGGTLLGYTF
TGTGCCAGCAGCCTAGGGGGGACTCTCCTTGGCTACACCTTC
>TRBJ2-5|NA|TRBV25-1|NA
CASSPVWLCPQETQYF
TGTGCCAGCAGTCCAGTATGGCTCTGCCCCCAAGAGACCCAGTACTTC
>TRBJ2-1|TRBD2|TRBV6-5|NA
CASSPRTSGREQFF
TGTGCCAGCAGTCCCCGGACTAGCGGGAGGGAGCAGTTCTTC
>TRBJ2-7|NA|TRBV7-6|NA
CASSTNQGGGSEQYF
TGTGCCAGCAGCACCAACCAGGGGGGGGGCTCCGAGCAGTACTTC
>TRBJ1-1|NA|TRBV7-2|NA
CASSESGASTEAFF
TGTGCCAGCAGCGAATCGGGCGCAAGTACTGAAGCTTTCTTT
>TRBJ1-5|NA|TRBV28|NA
CASRGPSSNQPQHF
TGTGCCAGCAGGGGGCCCTCTAGCAATCAGCCCCAGCATTTT
>TRBJ2-5|TRBD2|TRBV7-2|NA
CASSSSGGETQYF
TGTGCCAGCAGCTCCTCGGGGGGGGAGACCCAGTACTTC
>TRBJ1-1|NA|TRBV13|few
CASSLAGETEAFF
TGTGCCAGCAGCTTAGCGGGGGAGACTGAAGCTTTCTTT
>TRBJ1-3|NA|TRBV11-2|NA
CASSGSYSGNTIYF
TGTGCCAGCAGCGGATCATACTCTGGAAACACCATATATTTT
>TRBJ1-1|NA|TRBV7-2|NA
CASSLAGPWEAFF
TGTGCCAGCAGCTTAGCAGGTCCCTGGGAAGCTTTCTTT
>TRBJ1-2|TRBD1|TRBV27|NA
CASGTPRDREGNYGYTF
TGTGCCAGCGGCACTCCCCGGGACAGGGAGGGAAACTATGGCTACACCTTC
>TRBJ2-2|TRBD2|TRBV6-6|NA
CASSWGLAVRAGELFF
TGTGCCAGCAGTTGGGGACTAGCGGTGCGGGCCGGGGAGCTGTTTTTT
>TRBJ2-7|TRBD1|TRBV11-3|few
CASSSDRGGEQYF
TGTGCCAGCAGCTCGGACAGGGGCGGCGAGCAGTACTTC
>TRBJ2-6|NA|TRBV7-9|NA
CASSEEGPGAGANVLTF
TGTGCCAGCAGCGAGGAGGGGCCAGGGGCTGGGGCCAACGTCCTGACTTTC
>TRBJ1-4|TRBD1|TRBV19|NA
CASTLQGANEKLFF
TGTGCCAGTACCCTGCAGGGGGCTAATGAAAAACTGTTTTTT
>TRBJ2-1|TRBD2|TRBV19|NA
CASRSLAGRLSNEQFF
TGTGCCAGTAGATCTTTAGCGGGACGTCTTAGCAATGAGCAGTTCTTC
>TRBJ2-7|TRBD2|TRBV11-3|NA
CASSQQRDSSKQYF
TGTGCCAGCAGCCAGCAGCGGGACTCGTCTAAGCAGTACTTC
>TRBJ2-6|TRBD1|TRBV2|NA
CASRLHGTGESGSGANVLTF
TGTGCCAGCAGACTGCACGGGACAGGGGAATCTGGTTCTGGGGCCAACGTCCTGACTTTC
>TRBJ1-1|NA|TRBV7-6|NA
CASSSMSGANTEAFF
TGTGCCAGCAGCTCAATGTCAGGGGCGAACACTGAAGCTTTCTTT